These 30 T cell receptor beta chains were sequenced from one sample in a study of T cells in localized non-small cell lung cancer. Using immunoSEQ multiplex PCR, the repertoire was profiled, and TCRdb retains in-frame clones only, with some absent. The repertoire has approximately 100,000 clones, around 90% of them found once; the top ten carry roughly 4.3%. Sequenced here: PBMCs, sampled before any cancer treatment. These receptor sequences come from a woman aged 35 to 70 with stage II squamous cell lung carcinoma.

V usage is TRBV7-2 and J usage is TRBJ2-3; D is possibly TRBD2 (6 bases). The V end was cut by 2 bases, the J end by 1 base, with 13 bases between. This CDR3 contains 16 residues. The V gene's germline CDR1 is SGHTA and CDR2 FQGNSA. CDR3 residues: CASSLQSGLRTDTQYF. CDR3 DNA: TGTGCCAGCAGCTTACAATCGGGACTTCGCACAGATACGCAGTATTTT.

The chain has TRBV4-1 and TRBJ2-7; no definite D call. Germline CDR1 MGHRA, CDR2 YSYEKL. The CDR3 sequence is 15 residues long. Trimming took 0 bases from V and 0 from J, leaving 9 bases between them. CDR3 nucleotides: TGCGCCAGCAGCCAAGATATGGTGGGCTCCTACGAGCAGTACTTC. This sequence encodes CASSQDMVGSYEQYF.

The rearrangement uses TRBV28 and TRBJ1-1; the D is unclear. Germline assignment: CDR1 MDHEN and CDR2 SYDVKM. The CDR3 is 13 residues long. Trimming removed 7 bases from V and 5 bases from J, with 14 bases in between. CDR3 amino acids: CASTMVGVTEAFF. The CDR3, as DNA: TGTGCCAGCACCATGGTCGGGGTAACTGAAGCTTTCTTT.

The CDR3 sequence: CATAGLVPTNEKLFF. The CDR3, as DNA: TGTGCCACAGCGGGGCTTGTGCCAACTAATGAAAAACTGTTTTTT. The V and J genes are TRBV28 and TRBJ1-4; possibly TRBD1 for D (5 bases). The CDR3 contains 15 residues. The V gene's germline CDR1 is MDHEN and CDR2 SYDVKM. V shed 10 bases and J shed 0 bases, with 15 bases lying between them. The full variable domain, rest sourced from reference TRBV28 and TRBJ1-4, is DVKVTQSSRYLVKRTGEKVFLECVQDMDHENMFWYRQDPGLGLRLIYFSYDVKMKEKGDIPEGYSVSREKKERFSLILESASTNQTSMYLCATAGLVPTNEKLFFGSGTQLSVL.

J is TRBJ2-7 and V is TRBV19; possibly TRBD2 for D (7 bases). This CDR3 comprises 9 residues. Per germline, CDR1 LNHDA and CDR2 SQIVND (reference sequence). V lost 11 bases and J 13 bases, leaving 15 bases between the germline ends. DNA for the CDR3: TGTGCCCGAAGGGGGGGCCGTTACTTC. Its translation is CARRGGRYF.

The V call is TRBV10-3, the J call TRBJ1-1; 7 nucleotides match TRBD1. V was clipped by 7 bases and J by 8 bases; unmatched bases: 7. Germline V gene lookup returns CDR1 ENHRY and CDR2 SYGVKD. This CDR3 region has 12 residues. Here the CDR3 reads CAIKGYRGEAFF. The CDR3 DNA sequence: TGTGCCATCAAGGGATACAGGGGCGAAGCTTTCTTT.

As DNA, the CDR3 is TGTGCCAGCAGTCAACAGGGGAGGACTGAAGCTTTCTTT. Amino acids: CASSQQGRTEAFF. The chain is built from TRBV6-5 and TRBJ1-1; 7 bases are a match to TRBD1. Looked up from germline, CDR1 is MNHEY and CDR2 is SVGAGI. This CDR3 has 13 amino acids. The trim removed 5 bases at V and 5 bases at J, leaving 5 bases unmatched.

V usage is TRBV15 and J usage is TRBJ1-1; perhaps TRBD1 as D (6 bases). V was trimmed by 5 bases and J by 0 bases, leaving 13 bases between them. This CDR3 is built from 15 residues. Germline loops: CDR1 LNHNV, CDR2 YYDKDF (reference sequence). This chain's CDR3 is CATSRDKLMNTEAFF. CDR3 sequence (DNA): TGTGCCACCAGCCGGGACAAGTTAATGAACACTGAAGCTTTCTTT.

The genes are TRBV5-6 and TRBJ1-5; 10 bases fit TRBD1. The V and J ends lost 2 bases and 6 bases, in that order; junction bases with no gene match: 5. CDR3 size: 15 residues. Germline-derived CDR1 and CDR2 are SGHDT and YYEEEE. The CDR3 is CASSFGTGEGQPQHF. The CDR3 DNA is TGTGCCAGCAGCTTCGGGACAGGGGAGGGTCAGCCCCAGCATTTT.

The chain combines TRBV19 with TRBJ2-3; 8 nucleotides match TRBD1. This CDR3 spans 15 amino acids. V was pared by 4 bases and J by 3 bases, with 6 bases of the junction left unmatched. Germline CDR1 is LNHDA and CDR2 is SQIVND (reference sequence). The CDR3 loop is CASSSGQGATDTQYF. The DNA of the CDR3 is TGTGCCAGTAGTAGCGGCCAGGGGGCGACAGATACGCAGTATTTT.

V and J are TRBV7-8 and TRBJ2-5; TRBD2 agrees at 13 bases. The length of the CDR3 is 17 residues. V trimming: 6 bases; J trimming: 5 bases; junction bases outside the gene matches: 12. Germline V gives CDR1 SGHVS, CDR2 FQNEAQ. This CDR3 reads CASRPRGLAGVGETQYF. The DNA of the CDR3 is TGTGCCAGCAGGCCCCGAGGACTAGCGGGAGTTGGCGAGACCCAGTACTTC.

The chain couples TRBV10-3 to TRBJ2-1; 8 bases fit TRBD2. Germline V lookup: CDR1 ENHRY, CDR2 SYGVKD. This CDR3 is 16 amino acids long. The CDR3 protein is CAMVGTSGSSYNEQFF. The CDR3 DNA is TGTGCGATGGTGGGTACTAGCGGAAGCTCCTACAATGAGCAGTTCTTC.

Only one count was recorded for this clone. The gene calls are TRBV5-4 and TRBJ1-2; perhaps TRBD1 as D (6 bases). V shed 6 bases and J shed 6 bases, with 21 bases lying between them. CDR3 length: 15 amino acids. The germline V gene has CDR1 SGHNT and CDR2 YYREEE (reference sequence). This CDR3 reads CASTSTGRGGNGYTF. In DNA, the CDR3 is TGTGCCAGCACGTCCACGGGCAGGGGTGGGAATGGCTACACCTTC.

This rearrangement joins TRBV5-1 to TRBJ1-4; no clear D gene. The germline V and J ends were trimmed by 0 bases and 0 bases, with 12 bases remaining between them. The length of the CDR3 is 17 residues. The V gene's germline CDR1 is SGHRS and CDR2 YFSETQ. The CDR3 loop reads CASSLGTGVATNEKLFF. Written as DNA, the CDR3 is TGCGCCAGCAGCTTGGGGACCGGGGTAGCAACTAATGAAAAACTGTTTTTT.

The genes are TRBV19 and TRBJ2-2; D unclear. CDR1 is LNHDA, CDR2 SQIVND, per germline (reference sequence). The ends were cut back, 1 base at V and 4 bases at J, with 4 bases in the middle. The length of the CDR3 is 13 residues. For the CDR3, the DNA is TGTGCCAGTAGTATAGTCCCCACCGGGGAGCTGTTTTTT. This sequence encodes CASSIVPTGELFF.

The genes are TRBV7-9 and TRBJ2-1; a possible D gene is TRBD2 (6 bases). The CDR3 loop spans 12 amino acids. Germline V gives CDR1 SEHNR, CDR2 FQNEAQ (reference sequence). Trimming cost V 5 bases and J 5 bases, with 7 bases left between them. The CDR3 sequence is CASSERDNEQFF. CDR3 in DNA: TGTGCCAGCAGCGAGCGGGACAATGAGCAGTTCTTC.

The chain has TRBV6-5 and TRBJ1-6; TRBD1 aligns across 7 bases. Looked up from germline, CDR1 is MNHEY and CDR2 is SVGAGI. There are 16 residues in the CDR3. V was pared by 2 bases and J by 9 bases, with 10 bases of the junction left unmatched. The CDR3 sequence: CASSYGGGGITSPLHF. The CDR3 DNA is TGTGCCAGCAGTTACGGGGGAGGGGGCATTACTTCACCCCTCCACTTT.

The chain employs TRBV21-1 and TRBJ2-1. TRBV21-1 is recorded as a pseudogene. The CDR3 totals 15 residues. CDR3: CASSKVPMAYNEQFF. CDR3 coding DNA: TGTGCCAGCAGCAAAGTACCCATGGCCTACAATGAGCAGTTCTTC.

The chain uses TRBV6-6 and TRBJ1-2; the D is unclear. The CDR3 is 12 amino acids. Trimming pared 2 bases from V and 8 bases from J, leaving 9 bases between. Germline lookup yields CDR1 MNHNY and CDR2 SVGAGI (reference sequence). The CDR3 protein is CASSYEGRGYTF. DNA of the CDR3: TGTGCCAGCAGTTACGAGGGAAGGGGCTACACCTTC.

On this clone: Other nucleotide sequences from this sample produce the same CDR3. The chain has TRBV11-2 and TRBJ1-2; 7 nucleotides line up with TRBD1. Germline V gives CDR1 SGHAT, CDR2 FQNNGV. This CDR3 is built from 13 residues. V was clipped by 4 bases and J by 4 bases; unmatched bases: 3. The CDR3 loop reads CASSSTGAYGYTF. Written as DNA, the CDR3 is TGTGCCAGCAGCTCAACAGGGGCCTATGGCTACACCTTC.

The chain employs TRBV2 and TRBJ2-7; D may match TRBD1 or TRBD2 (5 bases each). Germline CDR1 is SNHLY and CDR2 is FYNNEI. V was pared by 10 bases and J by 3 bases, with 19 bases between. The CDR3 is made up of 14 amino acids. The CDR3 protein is CATKSGKGIYEQYF. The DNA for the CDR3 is TGTGCCACCAAGTCCGGGAAGGGGATCTACGAGCAGTACTTC.

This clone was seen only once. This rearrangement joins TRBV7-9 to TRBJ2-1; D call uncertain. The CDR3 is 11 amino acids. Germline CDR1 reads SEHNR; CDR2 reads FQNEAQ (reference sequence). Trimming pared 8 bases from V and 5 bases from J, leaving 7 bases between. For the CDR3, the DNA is TGTGCCAGCGGTCCGGACAATGAGCAGTTCTTC. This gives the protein CASGPDNEQFF.

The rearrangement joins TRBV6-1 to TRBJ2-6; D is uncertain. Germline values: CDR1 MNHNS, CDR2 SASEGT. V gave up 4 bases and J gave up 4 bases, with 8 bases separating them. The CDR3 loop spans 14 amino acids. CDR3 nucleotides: TGTGCCAGCAGTGCGACACCCGGGGCCAACGTCCTGACTTTC. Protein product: CASSATPGANVLTF.

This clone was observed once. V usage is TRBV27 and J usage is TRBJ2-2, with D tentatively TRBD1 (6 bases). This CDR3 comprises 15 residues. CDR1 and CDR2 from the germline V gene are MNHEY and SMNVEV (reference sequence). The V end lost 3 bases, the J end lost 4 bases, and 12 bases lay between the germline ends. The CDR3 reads CASSFWEGGTGELFF. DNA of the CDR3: TGTGCCAGCAGTTTCTGGGAAGGGGGCACCGGGGAGCTGTTTTTT.

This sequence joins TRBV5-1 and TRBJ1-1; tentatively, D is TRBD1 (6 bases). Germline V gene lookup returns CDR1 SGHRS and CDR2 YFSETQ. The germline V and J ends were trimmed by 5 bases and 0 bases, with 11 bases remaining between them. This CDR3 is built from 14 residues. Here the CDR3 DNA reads TGCGCCAGCAGATCAGGGGTATTGAACACTGAAGCTTTCTTT. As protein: CASRSGVLNTEAFF.

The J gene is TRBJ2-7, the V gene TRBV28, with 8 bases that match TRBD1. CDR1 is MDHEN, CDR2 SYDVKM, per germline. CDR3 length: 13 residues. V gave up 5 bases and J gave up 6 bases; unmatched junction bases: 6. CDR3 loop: CASSTTDRAEQYF. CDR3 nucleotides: TGTGCCAGCAGTACCACGGACAGGGCCGAGCAGTACTTC. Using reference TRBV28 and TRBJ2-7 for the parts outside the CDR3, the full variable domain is DVKVTQSSRYLVKRTGEKVFLECVQDMDHENMFWYRQDPGLGLRLIYFSYDVKMKEKGDIPEGYSVSREKKERFSLILESASTNQTSMYLCASSTTDRAEQYFGPGTRLTVT.

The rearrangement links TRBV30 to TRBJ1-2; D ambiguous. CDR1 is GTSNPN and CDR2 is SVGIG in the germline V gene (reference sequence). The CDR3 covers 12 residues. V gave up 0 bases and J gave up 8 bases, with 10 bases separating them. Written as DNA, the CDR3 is TGTGCCTGGAGTGTACAAGCGGGCGGCTACACCTTC. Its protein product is CAWSVQAGGYTF.

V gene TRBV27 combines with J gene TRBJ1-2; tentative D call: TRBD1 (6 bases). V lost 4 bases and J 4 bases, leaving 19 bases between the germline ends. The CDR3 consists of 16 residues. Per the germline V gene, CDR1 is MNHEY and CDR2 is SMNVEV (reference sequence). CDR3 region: CASSSPHTGSGYGYTF. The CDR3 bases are TGTGCCAGCAGTTCACCTCATACAGGGTCTGGCTATGGCTACACCTTC.

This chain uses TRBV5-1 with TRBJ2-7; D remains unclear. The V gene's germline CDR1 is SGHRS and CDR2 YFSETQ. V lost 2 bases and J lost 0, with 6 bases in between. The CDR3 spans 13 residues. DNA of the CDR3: TGCGCCAGCAGCTTCCCTTCCTCCTACGAGCAGTACTTC. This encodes CASSFPSSYEQYF.

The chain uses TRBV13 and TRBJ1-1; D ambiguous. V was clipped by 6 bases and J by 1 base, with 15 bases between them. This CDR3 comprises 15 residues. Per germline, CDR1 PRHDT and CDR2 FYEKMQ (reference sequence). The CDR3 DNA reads TGTGCCAGCAGGCCCCCACAGCTTACGAACACTGAAGCTTTCTTT. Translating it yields CASRPPQLTNTEAFF.